This note documents a single T cell receptor (beta chain) sequence. This specimen belongs to a study of shared clonotypes between healthy human individuals. Germline-derived CDR1 and CDR2 are MNHEY and SVGAGI. After removal of 7 bases from V and 2 bases from J, the junction contained 3 bases not matched to a gene. The CDR3 covers 13 residues. Sequenced by immunoSEQ multiplex PCR; TCRdb stores in-frame clones only, minus some. The sample consists of roughly 2.6 million clones, around nine tenths of them appearing once. The V gene is TRBV6-5, the J gene TRBJ2-3, with 7 bases identical to TRBD1. The sequenced sample consisted of naive CD4+ T cells sorted from blood. The subset is: CD45RA+ positively selected. The sequence was obtained from a man aged 18 to 30 in good health. In DNA form, the CDR3 reads TGTGCCAGCAAGGGACAGATCACAGATACGCAGTATTTT. Translation: CASKGQITDTQYF.